Shown below are 28 T cell receptor beta chains from a single sample sequenced in a study of blood T cells in healthy people across ages (dated by TCRdb to the mid-2010s). Libraries were constructed by 5' RACE. Sequencing instrument: Illumina HiSeq 2500. A second roughly 6 to 12 cycle PCR used a sample-barcoded 5' primer and a J-beta primer mix. The public reads were reprocessed in TCRdb via fastp at Q25 and MiXCR, keeping in-frame beta chains. Under each unique CDR3 protein, matching rows form one entry showing the most common genes and DNA. This sample holds about 670,000 distinct CDR3 sequences; more than 45% were observed only once. The ten largest make up 13% of the sample. Material: blood. The receptors were gathered from a woman aged 80 or over in good health.

About this clonotype itself: An end of the junction differs from the germline gene, which may be a read error. V gene TRBV9 combines with J gene TRBJ1-5; tentative D call: TRBD1 (5 bases). Germline assignment: CDR1 SGDLS and CDR2 YYNGEE. There are 14 residues in the CDR3. CDR3 sequence: CASSVGDGNQPQHF. DNA for the CDR3: TGTGCCAGCAGTGTAGGGGACGGCAATCAGCCCCAGCATTTT.

The chain is built from TRBV5-1 and TRBJ2-1; 13 bases are a match to TRBD2. The CDR3 consists of 18 residues. The trim removed 4 bases at V and 5 bases at J, leaving 12 bases unmatched. CDR1 is SGHRS, CDR2 YFSETQ, per germline. CDR3 loop: CASSPTSGRTRGHNEQFF. CDR3 bases: TGCGCCAGCAGCCCGACTAGCGGGAGGACAAGAGGGCACAATGAGCAGTTCTTC.

The genes are TRBV20-1 and TRBJ2-1, with 9 bases lining up with TRBD2. The CDR3 spans 17 residues. Trimming took 5 bases from V and 1 from J; bases not matched to a gene: 12. The germline CDR1 and CDR2 sequences are DFQATT and SNEGSKA (reference sequence). The CDR3 protein is CSALTGLATGSYNEQFF. CDR3 in DNA: TGCAGTGCTTTGACGGGACTAGCAACCGGGTCCTACAATGAGCAGTTCTTC.

The chain recombines TRBV2 with TRBJ2-1, with 9 bases identical to TRBD2. The J call may be mistaken, given a closer DNA end match to TRBJ2-7. The CDR3 spans 19 residues. The germline V gene has CDR1 SNHLY and CDR2 FYNNEI. CDR3 in DNA: TGTGCCAGCACCCGGACTCCCGGAGGGATAGCGGGGGCCTACAATGAGCAGTACTTC. It yields the protein CASTRTPGGIAGAYNEQYF.

A note on this clonotype: Given a much more abundant clone one base away, this may be a read error. The chain employs TRBV7-9 and TRBJ2-2; a weak D match, TRBD2 (5 bases). CDR1 is SEHNR, CDR2 FQNEAQ, per germline (reference sequence). The CDR3 has 17 amino acids. The V gene lost 3 bases and the J gene lost 0 bases, with 14 bases spanning the gap. The CDR3 region is CASSFTIGISNTGELFF. CDR3 nucleotides: TGTGCCAGCAGCTTTACTATCGGGATCTCGAACACCGGGGAGCTGTTTTTT. Using reference TRBV7-9 and TRBJ2-2 for the parts outside the CDR3, the full variable domain is DTGVSQNPRHKITKRGQNVTFRCDPISEHNRLYWYRQTLGQGPEFLTYFQNEAQLEKSRLLSDRFSAERPKGSFSTLEIQRTEQGDSAMYLCASSFTIGISNTGELFFGEGSRLTVL.

The genes are TRBV3-1 and TRBJ1-1; TRBD1 matches at 8 bases. Germline CDR1 reads LGHDT; CDR2 reads YNNKEL (reference sequence). Unmatched junction bases numbered 5, after V lost 3 bases and J lost 5 bases. This CDR3 region has 14 residues. The CDR3 DNA is TGTGCCAGCAGCCACGCAGGGGGCCGTACTGAAGCTTTCTTT. This gives the protein CASSHAGGRTEAFF.

V and J are TRBV7-2 and TRBJ1-1; 9 positions match TRBD1. V shed 1 base and J 3 bases; nucleotides not matched to a gene: 3. The CDR3 consists of 15 residues. Germline V gives CDR1 SGHTA, CDR2 FQGNSA. CDR3 sequence reads: CASSLVWTGDTEAFF. Written as DNA, the CDR3 is TGTGCCAGCAGCTTAGTTTGGACAGGGGACACTGAAGCTTTCTTT.

The chain joins TRBV4-1 to TRBJ1-4; a weak D match, TRBD1 (5 bases). The CDR3 has 15 amino acids. CDR1 is MGHRA and CDR2 is YSYEKL in the germline V gene. V was shortened by 4 bases and J by 7 bases, with 16 bases between the two germline ends. As DNA, the CDR3 is TGCGCCAGCAGCCTGGGCTCGGGGGGTCGTGAAAAACTGTTTTTT. Amino acid sequence: CASSLGSGGREKLFF.

The V call is TRBV6-1, the J call TRBJ2-7, with D hard to call. V lost 2 bases to trimming and J lost 5 bases, with 16 bases between them. The CDR3 spans 15 residues. Germline lookup yields CDR1 MNHNS and CDR2 SASEGT. CDR3 loop: CASSEPTLGNDEQYF. The CDR3 nucleotides are TGTGCCAGCAGTGAACCCACCCTGGGAAACGACGAGCAGTACTTC.

As for this clonotype: A much larger clone sits a single nucleotide away, making a read error possible. The J gene is TRBJ2-4, the V gene TRBV6-5, with 7 bases matching TRBD2. This CDR3 comprises 14 residues. Germline values: CDR1 MNHEY, CDR2 SVGAGI. With V trimmed by 2 bases and J by 12 bases, 10 bases remained unmatched. The CDR3 region is CASSYQTSSGDQYF. The CDR3 DNA reads TGTGCCAGCAGTTACCAGACTAGCTCCGGCGATCAGTACTTC.

There are a few counts of this clonotype. Given a much more abundant clone one base away, this may be a read error. The chain has TRBV6-4 and TRBJ2-1, with D unclear. Germline CDR1 and CDR2: MRHNA and SNTAGT. The CDR3 consists of 15 residues. V was shortened by 5 bases and J by 5 bases, with 16 bases between the two germline ends. The CDR3 DNA is TGTGCCAGCAGTCCCCTGCGAGGTCGGAACAATGAGCAGTTCTTC. It translates to CASSPLRGRNNEQFF.

J is TRBJ2-4 and V is TRBV30; 9 positions agree with TRBD1. The J call may be wrong; the DNA end is better matched by TRBJ2-5. The CDR3 loop spans 19 amino acids. Germline CDR1 GTSNPN, CDR2 SVGIG (reference sequence). CDR3 nucleotides: TGTGCCTGGAGTGGACGACGACTAAGGACCGGGACAGGGCGAGAGACCCAGTACTTC. It specifies CAWSGRRLRTGTGRETQYF.

This clonotype was seen ten or more times. The V call is TRBV5-1, the J call TRBJ1-2, with D perhaps TRBD1 (5 bases). The V gene's germline CDR1 is SGHRS and CDR2 YFSETQ. Trimming shortened V by 0 bases and J by 7 bases, and 10 bases separated the two germline ends. There are 13 residues in the CDR3. The CDR3 nucleotides read TGCGCCAGCAGCTTGGACGGGACCGGTGGCTACACCTTC. Protein: CASSLDGTGGYTF.

This clonotype was picked up one time. This chain connects TRBV20-1 to TRBJ1-1; 8 nucleotides line up with TRBD1. The V gene end was trimmed by 1 base and the J gene end by 6 bases; junction bases not matched to a gene: 7. The CDR3 has 14 residues. CDR1 and CDR2 from the germline V gene are DFQATT and SNEGSKA (reference sequence). The CDR3 loop reads CSARAGGSIAEAFF. The CDR3 DNA reads as TGCAGTGCTAGAGCAGGGGGCTCGATTGCTGAAGCTTTCTTT.

In its sample, this clonotype was seen many times. This sequence joins TRBV11-1 and TRBJ2-5, with TRBD2 matching over 9 bases. The germline V gene encodes CDR1 SGHAT and CDR2 FQDESV (reference sequence). J was trimmed by 3 bases and V by 5 bases; bases with no gene match: 1. There are 13 residues in the CDR3. The CDR3 coding sequence is TGTGCCAGCAGCCCTAGCGGGGAAGAGACCCAGTACTTC. Translating it yields CASSPSGEETQYF. The full variable domain, with the rest looked up from reference TRBV11-1 and TRBJ2-5, is EAEVAQSPRYKITEKSQAVAFWCDPISGHATLYWYRQILGQGPELLVQFQDESVVDDSQLPKDRFSAERLKGVDSTLKIQPAELGDSAMYLCASSPSGEETQYFGPGTRLLVL.

This clonotype appeared a few times. A much larger clone lies one base from this, so it may be a read error. This chain links TRBV6-5 with TRBJ1-2; TRBD1 is a possible D gene (6 bases). The V end was cut by 5 bases, the J end by 2 bases, with 12 bases between. Germline CDR1 MNHEY, CDR2 SVGAGI. This CDR3 has 14 amino acids. CDR3 amino acids: CASSDQGPNYGYTF. As DNA, the CDR3 is TGTGCCAGCAGTGACCAGGGGCCAAACTATGGCTACACCTTC.

This clonotype came up many times. J is TRBJ2-3 and V is TRBV5-1; D remains ambiguous. The CDR3 sequence is 11 residues long. Germline CDR1 SGHRS, CDR2 YFSETQ. The V gene lost 5 bases and the J gene lost 11 bases, with 12 bases spanning the gap. The CDR3 sequence is CASRQERRQYF. In DNA form, the CDR3 reads TGCGCCAGCAGGCAAGAACGCCGGCAGTATTTT. The full variable domain, in which reference TRBV5-1 and TRBJ2-3 provide the parts outside the CDR3, is KAGVTQTPRYLIKTRGQQVTLSCSPISGHRSVSWYQQTPGQGLQFLFEYFSETQRNKGNFPGRFSGRQFSNSRSEMNVSTLELGDSALYLCASRQERRQYFGPGTRLTVL.

This clonotype has at least ten counts. The chain recombines TRBV20-1 with TRBJ1-4; D unclear. In germline, CDR1 is DFQATT, CDR2 SNEGSKA (reference sequence). V lost 0 bases, J lost 8 bases, and 13 bases lay in between. This CDR3 contains 14 residues. CDR3 sequence (DNA): TGCAGTGCTAGAGATGGGGTCGGCAAGGAAAAACTGTTTTTT. Translation: CSARDGVGKEKLFF.

The chain combines TRBV11-2 with TRBJ2-7; possible D gene TRBD2, 6 bases. There are 14 residues in the CDR3. CDR1 is SGHAT, CDR2 FQNNGV, per germline. Trimming stripped 6 bases from V and 2 bases from J, with 14 bases between. The CDR3 coding sequence is TGTGCCAGCAGGGGGGGACGCGTCGCCTACGAGCAGTACTTC. This encodes CASRGGRVAYEQYF.

In regard to this clonotype: A much larger clone lies a single base off, so this may be a read error. V and J are TRBV27 and TRBJ2-7, with TRBD1 identical over 11 bases. Germline-derived CDR1 and CDR2 are MNHEY and SMNVEV (reference sequence). V shed 6 bases, J shed 0 bases, and the junction held 4 bases outside the gene matches. This CDR3 contains 15 residues. This CDR3 reads CASREGTGGSYEQYF. Written as DNA, the CDR3 is TGTGCCAGCAGGGAAGGGACAGGGGGCTCCTACGAGCAGTACTTC.

The gene calls are TRBV27 and TRBJ2-3; 10 nucleotides match TRBD1. The CDR3 consists of 14 residues. V was pared by 3 bases and J by 8 bases, with 5 bases of the junction left unmatched. Germline V lookup: CDR1 MNHEY, CDR2 SMNVEV (reference sequence). CDR3 sequence: CASSLTGGMSTQYF. In DNA form, the CDR3 reads TGTGCCAGCAGTTTGACAGGGGGCATGAGTACGCAGTATTTT.

This clonotype was seen ten or more times. V usage is TRBV5-1 and J usage is TRBJ2-4; 10 bases line up with TRBD1. This CDR3 comprises 14 residues. V shed 3 bases, J shed 8 bases, and the junction held 5 bases outside the gene matches. Germline CDR1 is SGHRS and CDR2 is YFSETQ. The chain's CDR3 is CASSSTGGWDIQYF. The CDR3 DNA reads TGCGCCAGCAGCTCGACAGGGGGCTGGGACATTCAGTACTTC.

This clonotype came up many times. The chain couples TRBV7-9 to TRBJ2-1, with 7 nucleotides matching TRBD2. V lost 6 bases, J lost 3 bases, and 8 bases stayed unmatched. The germline CDR1 and CDR2 sequences are SEHNR and FQNEAQ (reference sequence). The CDR3 extends over 15 amino acids. The CDR3 spells CASRSAGGGYNEQFF. In DNA form, the CDR3 reads TGTGCCAGCAGGTCCGCGGGCGGGGGCTACAATGAGCAGTTCTTC.

This chain links TRBV10-3 with TRBJ1-1; D is possibly TRBD1 (5 bases). Germline CDR1 and CDR2: ENHRY and SYGVKD. The CDR3 runs to 13 residues. The ends were cut back, 11 bases at V and 4 bases at J, with 17 bases in the middle. Here the CDR3 reads CAGNVGVGTEAFF. The CDR3 DNA reads TGTGCCGGCAACGTGGGGGTTGGCACTGAAGCTTTCTTT.

This clonotype was seen only a few times. This CDR3 reads CASSVEVNSPLHF. In DNA, the CDR3 is TGTGCCAGCAGCGTAGAGGTGAATTCACCCCTCCACTTT. The chain links TRBV9 to TRBJ1-6; D gene unclear. V lost 0 bases to trimming and J lost 7 bases, with 5 bases between them. This CDR3 is built from 13 residues. The germline V gene has CDR1 SGDLS and CDR2 YYNGEE.

This clonotype was counted only a few times. This chain uses TRBV14 with TRBJ2-7; D unresolved. V was clipped by 0 bases and J by 3 bases, with 6 bases between them. This CDR3 has 13 residues. Per the germline V gene, CDR1 is SGHDN and CDR2 is FVKESK. For the CDR3, the DNA is TGTGCCAGCAGCCAAGATCCCGGCTACGAGCAGTACTTC. Encoded protein: CASSQDPGYEQYF. Based on the CDR3 plus reference TRBV14 and TRBJ2-7, the full variable domain is EAGVTQFPSHSVIEKGQTVTLRCDPISGHDNLYWYRRVMGKEIKFLLHFVKESKQDESGMPNNRFLAERTGGTYSTLKVQPAELEDSGVYFCASSQDPGYEQYFGPGTRLTVT.

This clonotype has a count of ten or more. CDR3 sequence reads: CASSSFLAGDWHEQYF. The CDR3 nucleotides read TGTGCCAGCAGTTCCTTCCTAGCGGGAGATTGGCACGAGCAGTACTTC. The gene calls are TRBV28 and TRBJ2-7; TRBD2 matches 10 bases. This CDR3 is built from 16 residues. With V trimmed by 4 bases and J by 5 bases, 11 bases remained unmatched. Looked up from germline, CDR1 is MDHEN and CDR2 is SYDVKM.

The chain employs TRBV28 and TRBJ2-5; D unclear. The CDR3 runs 17 residues. The germline V and J ends were trimmed by 5 bases and 11 bases, with 30 bases remaining between them. Germline CDR1 reads MDHEN; CDR2 reads SYDVKM. The CDR3 sequence: CASSTHSRSHRKNEQYF. As DNA, the CDR3 is TGTGCCAGCAGTACACACTCGAGGTCCCATCGCAAAAATGAGCAGTACTTC.